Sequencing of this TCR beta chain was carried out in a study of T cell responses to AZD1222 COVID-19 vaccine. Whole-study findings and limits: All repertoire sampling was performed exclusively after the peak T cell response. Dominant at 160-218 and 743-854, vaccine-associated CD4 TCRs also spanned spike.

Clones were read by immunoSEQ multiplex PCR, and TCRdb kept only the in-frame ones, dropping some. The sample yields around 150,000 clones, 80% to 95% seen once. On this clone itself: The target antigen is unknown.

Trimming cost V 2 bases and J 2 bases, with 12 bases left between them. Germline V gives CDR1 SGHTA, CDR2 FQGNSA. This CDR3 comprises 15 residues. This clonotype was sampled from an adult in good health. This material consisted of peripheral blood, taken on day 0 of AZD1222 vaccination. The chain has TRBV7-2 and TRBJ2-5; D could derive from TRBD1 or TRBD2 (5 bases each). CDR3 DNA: TGTGCCAGCAGCTTACCCGGGACCCTTCAAGAGACCCAGTACTTC. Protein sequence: CASSLPGTLQETQYF. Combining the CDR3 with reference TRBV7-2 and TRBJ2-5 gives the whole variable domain GAGVSQSPSNKVTEKGKDVELRCDPISGHTALYWYRQSLGQGLEFLIYFQGNSAPDKSGLPSDRFSAERTGGSVSTLTIQRTQQEDSAVYLCASSLPGTLQETQYFGPGTRLLVL.